The rows below give T cell receptor beta chains drawn from one sample of a study of regulatory T cells in long-lasting Graves disease. TCRdb recomputed calls from the multiplex PCR reads with MiXCR, one row per CDR3 protein. Of around 400,000 distinct CDR3 sequences in the sample, about 23% were seen once. Sample: peripheral blood mononuclear cells (PBMCs), taken when the disease was refractory, from a patient treated with antithyroid drugs. These receptors originate from a woman aged 40 to 50 with Graves disease. The CDR3 runs from the conserved cysteine through the conserved F or W.

j_call: TRBJ2-7
v_call: TRBV7-9
cdr3_aa: CASSLGLANEQYF

j_call: TRBJ2-4
v_call: TRBV12-3/TRBV12-4
cdr3_aa: CASSQGAAKNIQYF

j_call: TRBJ2-2
v_call: TRBV2
cdr3_aa: CASSDRVNTGELFF

j_call: TRBJ1-1
v_call: TRBV28
cdr3_aa: CASSSLGGSGREDTEAFF

j_call: TRBJ2-7
v_call: TRBV20-1
cdr3_aa: CSARVKRFSSYEQYF

j_call: TRBJ2-7
v_call: TRBV10-2
cdr3_aa: CASSESGLAGVLSYEQYF

j_call: TRBJ1-5
v_call: TRBV28
cdr3_aa: CASSLPGDNQPQHF

j_call: TRBJ1-1
v_call: TRBV7-9
cdr3_aa: CASSFSGTNTEAFF

j_call: TRBJ2-2
v_call: TRBV28
cdr3_aa: CASSYAGGPNGELFF

j_call: TRBJ1-5
v_call: TRBV20-1
cdr3_aa: CSALDGYNQPQHF

j_call: TRBJ1-2
v_call: TRBV2
cdr3_aa: CASSLGGGSNYGYTF

j_call: TRBJ2-7
v_call: TRBV28
cdr3_aa: CASSLGQGAYEQYF

j_call: TRBJ2-7
v_call: TRBV12-3/TRBV12-4
cdr3_aa: CASSPQSGTAVYEQYF

j_call: TRBJ2-7
v_call: TRBV15
cdr3_aa: CATSADWGGNEQYF

j_call: TRBJ1-4
v_call: TRBV6-5
cdr3_aa: CASSSRKPGGAVEKLFF